The rows below give T cell receptor beta chains drawn from one sample of a study of T-cell memory formation after mild COVID-19. From the 5' RACE reads, TCRdb called clonotypes with MiXCR, one entry per CDR3 protein. The table shows roughly 400,000 distinct CDR3 sequences, with 20% to 30% occurring only once. The sequenced sample was PBMCs or a T cell subset sorted from them (not recorded which). These receptors originate from an adult woman who had mild COVID-19 (a few samples of this study predate the infection). Cell type and time point are not known. Each CDR3 is given with its conserved first and last residue. The D gene is left open where the match is weak. Size values are once, few and many counts, or a class for expanded clones, and some rows have none.

TRBV7-2	NA	NA	TRBJ2-1	TGTGCCAGCAGCTTAGCGACTCCTGATGCCTACAATGAGCAGTTCTTC	CASSLATPDAYNEQFF
TRBV2	NA	TRBD2	TRBJ2-1	TGTGCCATCCGTGTAGAGCGGGGGGTGAACTACAATGAGCAGTTCTTC	CAIRVERGVNYNEQFF
TRBV4-2	NA	TRBD1	TRBJ1-1	TGTGCCAGCAGCCAAGATAGGGGACAGGGTGAAGCTTTCTTT	CASSQDRGQGEAFF
TRBV4-1	few	TRBD2	TRBJ2-4	TGCGCCAGCAGCCAACCGGGGACTAGCGGGGCCCTAGCCAAAAACATTCAGTACTTC	CASSQPGTSGALAKNIQYF
TRBV7-2	few	NA	TRBJ1-5	TGTGCCAGCAGCTTCACTAGTGGGGGGCAGCCCCAGCATTTT	CASSFTSGGQPQHF
TRBV29-1	few	NA	TRBJ1-1	TGCAGCACCGCCCGACAGGTACCCGACTCTGAAGCTTTCTTT	CSTARQVPDSEAFF
TRBV7-9	NA	NA	TRBJ2-7	TGTGCCAGCAGCTTACCCGCCGGGCCGGATTACGAGCAGTACTTC	CASSLPAGPDYEQYF
TRBV5-6	once	NA	TRBJ2-4	TGTGCCAGCAGCACACAGACGGGACGTGGGTACTTC	CASSTQTGRGYF
TRBV11-2	NA	TRBD2	TRBJ2-3	TGTGCCAGCAGCTTAAGCGCGCGGGGGACCACAGATACGCAGTATTTT	CASSLSARGTTDTQYF
TRBV15	NA	TRBD1	TRBJ2-7	TGTGCCACCAGCAGAGATAGCACCGGGACAGGTCCCCCTTACGAGCAGTACTTC	CATSRDSTGTGPPYEQYF
TRBV12-3/TRBV12-4	few	NA	TRBJ1-1	TGTGCCAGCAGTTTTTGGGACACTGAAGCTTTCTTT	CASSFWDTEAFF
TRBV30	NA	NA	TRBJ2-7	TGTGCCTGGAGGCCCGGGACGGGACCCTACGAGCAGTACTTC	CAWRPGTGPYEQYF
TRBV5-1	NA	TRBD2	TRBJ2-7	TGCGCCAGCAGCTGGGGACTAGCGGGAGAAGGGACCTACGAGCAGTACTTC	CASSWGLAGEGTYEQYF
TRBV4-3	few	TRBD1	TRBJ2-7	TGCGCCAGCAGCCAAGAGCCGGGACAGGGGGGATACGAGCAGTACTTC	CASSQEPGQGGYEQYF
TRBV20-1	NA	NA	TRBJ2-3	TGCAGTGCTAGAGGGGGGCAGGATGGAGGAACAGATACGCAGTATTTT	CSARGGQDGGTDTQYF
TRBV7-2	NA	TRBD1	TRBJ1-3	TGTGCCAGCAGCTCCACCGGGACAGGGGGCGGAGGAAACACCATATATTTT	CASSSTGTGGGGNTIYF
TRBV6-2/TRBV6-3	few	NA	TRBJ2-7	TGTGCCATAAAGGAACAGAGCCACTACGAGCAGTACTTC	CAIKEQSHYEQYF
TRBV4-3	NA	TRBD1	TRBJ2-7	TGCGCCAGCAGCCAAGATGCTCGGGACAGGGTTTACGAGCAGTACTTC	CASSQDARDRVYEQYF
TRBV24-1	few	NA	TRBJ2-2	TGTGCCACCAGTGATCGACTAGTTAGGAACACCGGGGAGCTGTTTTTT	CATSDRLVRNTGELFF
TRBV6-5	once	TRBD1	TRBJ1-2	TGTGCCAGCAGCGCGACAGGGGCCGCCTATGGCTACACCTTC	CASSATGAAYGYTF
TRBV7-2	NA	TRBD2	TRBJ2-1	TGTGCCAGCAGCTCTAGCGGGGCCCCATATCCCCTCTTC	CASSSSGAPYPLF
TRBV6-6	NA	NA	TRBJ1-4	TGTGCCAGCAGTTTGCCGGGGAGGGGCGAAATTGAAAAACTGTTTTTT	CASSLPGRGEIEKLFF
TRBV18	NA	NA	TRBJ2-7	TGTGCCAGCTCAACAGTACAGACCTACGAGCAGTACTTC	CASSTVQTYEQYF